Listed below are T cell receptor beta chains from one sample, sequenced in a study of regulatory T cells in long-lasting Graves disease. MiXCR, applied by TCRdb to the multiplex PCR reads, yields one record per CDR3 protein. The data contain approximately 390,000 distinct CDR3 sequences, 15% to 20% of them singletons. The same specimen was also included in a second study, on T cells in Graves' hyperthyroidism and ophthalmopathy.

The sequencing used peripheral blood mononuclear cells (PBMCs), collected at new diagnosis, from a patient treated with antithyroid drugs. Receptor source: a woman between 18 and 29 years old with Graves disease. Each CDR3 is given with its conserved first and last residue.

cdr3_length	j_call	v_call	cdr3_aa
13	TRBJ1-1	TRBV10-2	CASGDRDNTEAFF
18	TRBJ2-1	TRBV11-3	CASSLDGTSASSYNEQFF
16	TRBJ2-7	TRBV5-1	CASSLGRLHFSYEQYF
15	TRBJ1-5	TRBV20-1	CSAPSGTGDAQPQHF
18	TRBJ2-7	TRBV3-1	CASSQEGTSGKAFYEQYF
16	TRBJ2-1	TRBV24-1	CATSDPRDGSYNEQFF
15	TRBJ1-5	TRBV9	CASSASGGGPQPQHF
18	TRBJ2-1	TRBV4-2	CASSHATPGGGTVNEQFF
15	TRBJ2-1	TRBV9	CASSVGAGGHNEQFF
14	TRBJ2-4	TRBV12-3/TRBV12-4	CASSLRLAGGQLFF
14	TRBJ1-1	TRBV7-2	CASSLDLDGTEAFF
14	TRBJ2-5	TRBV20-1	CSATWTGLQETQYF
16	TRBJ2-1	TRBV5-8	CASSSGVAGDYDEQFF
15	TRBJ2-2	TRBV19	CASTKGQGNTGELFF
13	TRBJ2-5	TRBV20-1	CSARLRYRETQYF
15	TRBJ2-7	TRBV29-1	CSVGATGGGLGEQYF
17	TRBJ2-7	TRBV3-1	CASSQRRDRGPAYEQYF
15	TRBJ2-7	TRBV15	CATSLRDIPGREQYF
14	TRBJ1-1	TRBV12-3/TRBV12-4	CASSPRGFGTEAFF
14	TRBJ2-7	TRBV19	CASTRTGDVYEQYF
16	TRBJ2-3	TRBV6-2/TRBV6-3	CASSALSGGVTDTQYF
15	TRBJ2-7	TRBV10-3	CAISESTAWTYEQYF
14	TRBJ2-6	TRBV6-2/TRBV6-3	CASSGFSGANVLTF
14	TRBJ2-7	TRBV20-1	CSVRGLAGALRQYF
18	TRBJ2-1	TRBV27	CASSLWGTPTRTYNEQFF
12	TRBJ2-3	TRBV20-1	CSARDLDRGQYF
14	TRBJ1-6	TRBV5-1	CASSHGTGGSPLHF
14	TRBJ1-4	TRBV7-3	CASSSQRRPEKLFF
16	TRBJ2-1	TRBV2	CASSEAMAGAGNEQFF
12	-	TRBV11-2	CASSQELGTQHF
16	TRBJ2-7	TRBV10-3	CAISEHPTRGGYEQYF
14	TRBJ1-2	TRBV15	CATSSRQGNYGYTF
13	TRBJ2-7	TRBV20-1	CSARSGRAYEQYF
15	TRBJ2-7	TRBV2	CASSLSGTGGFEQYF
16	TRBJ2-3	TRBV5-8	CASSQGQGGVTDTQYF
17	TRBJ2-2	TRBV6-2/TRBV6-3	CASSEDLGQGPYGELFF
14	TRBJ2-3	TRBV20-1	CSARDLRGTDTQYF
13	TRBJ2-7	TRBV18	CASSPGQGGEQYF
16	TRBJ2-1	TRBV6-5	CASSYALGGGYNEQFF
15	TRBJ2-3	TRBV12-3/TRBV12-4	CASSFYGGETDTQYF
14	TRBJ2-1	TRBV14	CASSQGTSGSGAFF
14	TRBJ1-5	TRBV20-1	CSASPEGGNQPQHF
14	TRBJ2-7	TRBV7-8	CASSFSGTAYEQYF